This entry lists 18 T cell receptor beta chains sequenced from one sample in a study of blood T cell repertoires in COVID-19. Some clones are missing from TCRdb's copy, which holds only in-frame ones; the method was immunoSEQ multiplex PCR. The sample gives roughly 200,000 clones, about 90% of which show up once; roughly 21% is in the top ten. Material: peripheral blood. The source is a man in his sixties with active or convalescent COVID-19.

This chain links TRBV4-1 with TRBJ2-7; D gene unclear. The CDR3 runs to 15 residues. V gave up 2 bases and J gave up 2 bases, with 13 bases separating them. Germline CDR1 and CDR2: MGHRA and YSYEKL. Here the CDR3 reads CASSQLAAIAYEQYF. The DNA of the CDR3 is TGCGCCAGCAGCCAATTGGCGGCTATAGCCTACGAGCAGTACTTC.

The J gene is TRBJ2-5, the V gene TRBV5-4; D may be TRBD1 (6 bases). Trimming pared 0 bases from V and 1 base from J, leaving 10 bases between. This CDR3 is built from 15 residues. Germline values: CDR1 SGHNT, CDR2 YYREEE (reference sequence). DNA of the CDR3: TGTGCCAGCAGCTTGGACAGGGCGGCCCAAGAGACCCAGTACTTC. It encodes CASSLDRAAQETQYF.

This chain uses TRBV18 with TRBJ2-1; D gene uncertain. Germline loops: CDR1 KGHSH, CDR2 LQKENI. The CDR3 is made up of 15 amino acids. The ends were cut back, 2 bases at V and 0 bases at J, with 8 bases in the middle. The CDR3 protein is CASSPMASSYNEQFF. The CDR3 DNA reads TGTGCCAGCTCACCAATGGCTAGCTCCTACAATGAGCAGTTCTTC.

Concerning this clone: Germline is not matched at one junction end, which may reflect a read error. The chain joins TRBV24-1 to TRBJ2-3; 8 bases fit TRBD1. This CDR3 is built from 15 residues. Germline CDR1 is KGHDR and CDR2 is SFDVKD. The DNA for the CDR3 is TGTGTCACCAGTGATTCGACAGGGGTCAAAGATACGCAGTATTTT. It is translated as CVTSDSTGVKDTQYF.

The chain joins TRBV4-2 to TRBJ2-2; 9 bases are a match to TRBD1. V lost 3 bases to trimming and J lost 1 base; unmatched junction nucleotides: 3. This CDR3 has 16 amino acids. Germline V gene sequence: CDR1 LGHNA, CDR2 YNFKEQ. The CDR3 DNA follows: TGTGCCAGCAGCCAGCCGGGACAGGGGAACACCGGGGAGCTGTTTTTT. Its protein is CASSQPGQGNTGELFF.

The chain combines TRBV21-1 with TRBJ2-5; TRBD1 is taken as the D call from the table, unchecked against the DNA. TRBV21-1 corresponds to a pseudogene. The CDR3 consists of 15 residues. CDR3 nucleotides: TGTGCCAGCAGCATTAAGGACAGGGGTTCGGAGACCCAGTACTTC. Encoded protein: CASSIKDRGSETQYF.

The V call is TRBV19, the J call TRBJ1-2, with a weak D call TRBD1 (5 bases). The CDR3 runs 14 residues. Germline loops: CDR1 LNHDA, CDR2 SQIVND (reference sequence). V was shortened by 3 bases and J by 5 bases, with 13 bases between the two germline ends. Here the CDR3 DNA reads TGTGCCAGTAGTATGTCGCAGGGTTCATATGGCTACACCTTC. It encodes CASSMSQGSYGYTF.

This sequence joins TRBV15 and TRBJ1-4; no clear D. Germline lookup yields CDR1 LNHNV and CDR2 YYDKDF (reference sequence). V lost 1 base to trimming and J lost 2 bases, with 17 bases between them. The CDR3 consists of 18 residues. This CDR3 is CATSRAGGSRNTNEKLFF. The CDR3 nucleotides are TGTGCCACCAGCAGAGCGGGTGGCAGCCGGAACACTAATGAAAAACTGTTTTTT.

The rearrangement uses TRBV7-9 and TRBJ2-1; 9 bases line up with TRBD1. J gave up 9 bases and V 2 bases, and 2 bases lay outside the gene matches. This CDR3 is 13 amino acids long. Per germline, CDR1 SEHNR and CDR2 FQNEAQ (reference sequence). CDR3 bases: TGTGCCAGCAGCTTAAAGGACAGGGGTGAGCAGTTCTTC. Its protein is CASSLKDRGEQFF.

The chain employs TRBV2 and TRBJ2-3; 15 nucleotides line up with TRBD2. V was clipped by 6 bases and J by 5 bases; unmatched bases: 6. CDR3 size: 16 residues. Germline V gives CDR1 SNHLY, CDR2 FYNNEI. The DNA for the CDR3 is TGTGCCAGCAGCCCCGGACTAGCGGGGGGGAGAGATACGCAGTATTTT. The encoded protein is CASSPGLAGGRDTQYF.

This clone was observed a single time. This sequence joins TRBV4-1 and TRBJ2-1, with D maybe TRBD2 (6 bases). The V gene's germline CDR1 is MGHRA and CDR2 YSYEKL. This CDR3 is 17 amino acids long. V was shortened by 2 bases and J by 5 bases, with 19 bases between the two germline ends. This CDR3 reads CASSQTATSYPDNEQFF. CDR3 nucleotide sequence: TGCGCCAGCAGCCAAACCGCAACTAGCTATCCCGACAATGAGCAGTTCTTC.

J is TRBJ1-4 and V is TRBV6-5; D unresolved. The CDR3 loop spans 14 amino acids. With 6 bases removed from V and 1 base from J, the gap between germline ends came to 9 bases. Germline CDR1 MNHEY, CDR2 SVGAGI. The CDR3 DNA sequence: TGTGCCAGCAGGGCGGGAGTAACTAATGAAAAACTGTTTTTT. Protein: CASRAGVTNEKLFF.

The rearrangement links TRBV4-1 to TRBJ2-1; 9 bases are shared with TRBD2. V was pared by 4 bases and J by 4 bases, with 5 bases of the junction left unmatched. The CDR3 runs 15 residues. CDR1 and CDR2 (germline): MGHRA, YSYEKL. The CDR3 DNA is TGCGCCAGCAGCCTGCCTAGCGGGGCATACAATGAGCAGTTCTTC. This codes for CASSLPSGAYNEQFF.

V and J are TRBV12-5 and TRBJ1-5; D may be TRBD1 (5 bases). CDR1 LGHNT and CDR2 FRNRAP come from the germline V gene. Trimming took off 1 base at V and 4 bases at J, with 8 bases between the two ends. The CDR3 is 14 amino acids. The CDR3 bases are TGTGCTAGTGGTTTGGGCCAGGGTAATCAGCCCCAGCATTTT. Encoded protein: CASGLGQGNQPQHF.

The chain carries TRBV7-9 and TRBJ1-2; 8 positions match TRBD1. CDR1 is SEHNR, CDR2 FQNEAQ, per germline (reference sequence). Losses at the gene ends were 5 bases for V and 4 bases for J; bases not matched to a gene: 6. This CDR3 region has 14 residues. The CDR3 DNA reads as TGTGCCAGCAGCCTAGACAGGGGCGCCTATGGCTACACCTTC. It translates to CASSLDRGAYGYTF.

The rearrangement uses TRBV29-1 and TRBJ2-7; maybe TRBD1 (5 bases). This CDR3 has 11 residues. CDR1 and CDR2 from the germline V gene are SQVTM and ANQGSEA. Trimming removed 6 bases at V and 3 bases at J, with 9 bases between. Here the CDR3 reads CSVETVYEQYF. CDR3 DNA sequence: TGCAGCGTGGAGACAGTCTACGAGCAGTACTTC.

The CDR3 nucleotides read TGTGCCAGCAGTTACACCACAGGGGTAGTAGGTGGCTACACCTTC. Its protein product is CASSYTTGVVGGYTF. The chain uses TRBV6-6 and TRBJ1-2, with 7 nucleotides matching TRBD1. The CDR3 runs 15 residues. J was trimmed by 7 bases and V by 2 bases; bases with no gene match: 10. CDR1 is MNHNY, CDR2 SVGAGI, per germline (reference sequence).

This chain uses TRBV6-5 with TRBJ1-3; D remains ambiguous. CDR3 length equals 14 residues. V gave up 5 bases and J gave up 2 bases, with 10 bases separating them. The germline CDR1 and CDR2 sequences are MNHEY and SVGAGI. The chain's CDR3 is CASSQKGAGNTIYF. The CDR3, as DNA: TGTGCCAGCAGTCAGAAAGGAGCTGGAAACACCATATATTTT.